These 21 T cell receptor beta chains were sequenced from one sample in a study of cytomegalovirus exposure and HLA in healthy donors. Amplification used 60 Vbeta primers and 13 Jbeta primers. The method was immunoSEQ multiplex PCR; TCRdb's version includes in-frame clones alone and lacks a portion of them. This sample contains just over 200,000 clones. Sample: PBMCs. The receptors here all came from a girl aged 2-10 years in good health and CMV-seropositive.

V is TRBV7-2 and J is TRBJ2-2; tentative D call: TRBD2 (5 bases). Germline CDR1 and CDR2: SGHTA and FQGNSA. Trimming removed 5 bases from V and 6 bases from J, with 10 bases in between. The CDR3 loop spans 13 amino acids. CDR3 in DNA: TGTGCCAGCAGCGCCGGGATTGCCGGGGAGCTGTTTTTT. Translated, it gives CASSAGIAGELFF.

This chain links TRBV4-1 with TRBJ2-1; D is uncertain. V was clipped by 4 bases and J by 6 bases, with 7 bases between them. The V gene's germline CDR1 is MGHRA and CDR2 YSYEKL. The CDR3 spans 12 residues. The CDR3, as DNA: TGCGCCAGCAGCCCTCTTTCCAATGAGCAGTTCTTC. This translates into CASSPLSNEQFF.

The chain combines TRBV19 with TRBJ2-7; TRBD1 is a possible D gene (6 bases). CDR3 length: 14 residues. Deletions cut 5 bases from V and 2 bases from J, with 13 bases between. CDR1 LNHDA and CDR2 SQIVND come from the germline V gene (reference sequence). CDR3 in amino acids: CASSAGDEAYEQYF. The CDR3 region has the DNA TGTGCCAGTAGTGCAGGGGATGAGGCCTACGAGCAGTACTTC.

The rearrangement joins TRBV27 to TRBJ2-3; the match to TRBD2 covers 9 bases. Germline trimming cut 6 bases from V and 2 bases from J; bases unmatched to any gene: 9. Germline CDR1 and CDR2: MNHEY and SMNVEV (reference sequence). The CDR3 is 16 amino acids. CDR3 nucleotide sequence: TGTGCCAGCAGCTTCGCCGGGACTAGCCTCACAGATACGCAGTATTTT. Translation gives CASSFAGTSLTDTQYF.

The rearrangement links TRBV25-1 to TRBJ1-4, with no clear D. V lost 4 bases and J lost 2, with 8 bases in between. The V gene's germline CDR1 is MGHDK and CDR2 SYGVNS. There are 14 residues in the CDR3. CDR3 loop: CASSVQSTNEKLFF. The CDR3 bases are TGTGCCAGCAGTGTACAGAGTACTAATGAAAAACTGTTTTTT.

The V call is TRBV7-8, the J call TRBJ2-7; no clear D gene. CDR1 and CDR2 from the germline V gene are SGHVS and FQNEAQ. The V end lost 5 bases, the J end lost 0 bases, and 14 bases lay between the germline ends. The length of the CDR3 is 15 residues. CDR3 loop: CASSIEVPTSYEQYF. The CDR3 DNA sequence: TGTGCCAGCAGCATCGAGGTCCCTACCTCCTACGAGCAGTACTTC.

Comment on this clone: Other DNA sequences in the same sample also yield this CDR3. The gene calls are TRBV7-8 and TRBJ2-7; 9 nucleotides match TRBD1. Germline trimming cut 2 bases from V and 3 bases from J; bases unmatched to any gene: 5. Germline CDR1 SGHVS, CDR2 FQNEAQ. This CDR3 comprises 15 residues. The CDR3 bases are TGTGCCAGCAGCTTACCTAGGACAGGGGACTACGAGCAGTACTTC. This translates into CASSLPRTGDYEQYF. Combining the CDR3 with reference TRBV7-8 and TRBJ2-7 gives the whole variable domain GAGVSQSPRYKVAKRGQDVALRCDPISGHVSLFWYQQALGQGPEFLTYFQNEAQLDKSGLPSDRFFAERPEGSVSTLKIQRTQQEDSAVYLCASSLPRTGDYEQYFGPGTRLTVT.

The chain couples TRBV7-8 to TRBJ2-7; TRBD2 is a possible D gene (6 bases). Germline assignment: CDR1 SGHVS and CDR2 FQNEAQ. Trimming removed 6 bases from V and 10 bases from J, with 28 bases in between. The CDR3 is made up of 16 amino acids. The CDR3 is CASRKKGRDTRAQQYF. In DNA form, the CDR3 reads TGTGCCAGCAGGAAAAAGGGGCGGGATACTAGAGCGCAACAGTACTTC.

The rearrangement joins TRBV7-9 to TRBJ1-2; D uncertain. Trimming removed 5 bases at V and 8 bases at J, with 12 bases between. The CDR3 covers 12 residues. Germline CDR1 reads SEHNR; CDR2 reads FQNEAQ (reference sequence). The CDR3 DNA sequence: TGTGCCAGCAGCCCTAACCCGGAGGGCTACACCTTC. This gives the protein CASSPNPEGYTF. Full variable domain (rest looked up from reference TRBV7-9 and TRBJ1-2): DTGVSQNPRHKITKRGQNVTFRCDPISEHNRLYWYRQTLGQGPEFLTYFQNEAQLEKSRLLSDRFSAERPKGSFSTLEIQRTEQGDSAMYLCASSPNPEGYTFGSGTRLTVV.

The chain is built from TRBV4-1 and TRBJ2-1; 15 bases fit TRBD2. The trim removed 1 base at V and 1 base at J, leaving 5 bases unmatched. The germline V gene has CDR1 MGHRA and CDR2 YSYEKL. This CDR3 spans 19 amino acids. CDR3 amino acids: CASSQGGLAGGPSYNEQFF. CDR3 in DNA: TGCGCCAGCAGCCAAGGTGGACTAGCGGGAGGGCCTTCCTACAATGAGCAGTTCTTC.

This chain connects TRBV27 to TRBJ2-3, with D perhaps matching TRBD2 (6 bases). The CDR3 is made up of 15 amino acids. CDR1 is MNHEY and CDR2 is SMNVEV in the germline V gene (reference sequence). Trimming removed 1 base at V and 4 bases at J, with 12 bases between. CDR3: CASSLWEDPPDTQYF. In DNA form, the CDR3 reads TGTGCCAGCAGTTTATGGGAGGACCCACCAGATACGCAGTATTTT.

This chain links TRBV28 with TRBJ2-7; D call uncertain. V was pared by 5 bases and J by 4 bases, with 15 bases between. CDR1 MDHEN and CDR2 SYDVKM come from the germline V gene. The CDR3 runs 14 residues. CDR3 in DNA: TGTGCCAGCAGTCTCCCCCTGGCCACGTACGAGCAGTACTTC. It encodes CASSLPLATYEQYF.

J is TRBJ2-7 and V is TRBV29-1, with TRBD2 matching over 11 bases. This CDR3 is built from 15 residues. With 2 bases clipped from V and 4 bases from J, the junction kept 7 bases outside the gene matches. In germline, CDR1 is SQVTM, CDR2 ANQGSEA. CDR3 protein: CSVERLAGGLYEQYF. The DNA for the CDR3 is TGCAGCGTTGAACGGCTAGCGGGAGGCCTGTACGAGCAGTACTTC.

V gene TRBV10-3 combines with J gene TRBJ2-7, with 10 positions matching TRBD2. The CDR3 is 15 amino acids. Germline trimming cut 6 bases from V and 7 bases from J; bases unmatched to any gene: 12. Germline V gene sequence: CDR1 ENHRY, CDR2 SYGVKD. As DNA, the CDR3 is TGTGCCATCAGGGGTCTAGCGGGAGAATCGAAAGAGCAGTACTTC. Protein sequence: CAIRGLAGESKEQYF.

The V and J genes are TRBV28 and TRBJ2-7; TRBD1 agrees at 9 bases. The CDR3 sequence is 15 residues long. Germline lookup yields CDR1 MDHEN and CDR2 SYDVKM. J gave up 3 bases and V 7 bases, and 10 bases lay outside the gene matches. The CDR3: CASTNPGQGDYEQYF. CDR3 coding DNA: TGTGCCAGCACCAACCCGGGACAGGGTGACTACGAGCAGTACTTC.

V gene TRBV9 combines with J gene TRBJ2-7, with 7 positions matching TRBD1. The J segment lost 7 bases and the V segment lost 0 bases, leaving 16 bases of the junction unmatched. CDR1 is SGDLS, CDR2 YYNGEE, per germline. CDR3 length equals 17 residues. CDR3 in amino acids: CASSVDPTGQILFEQYF. The CDR3 region has the DNA TGTGCCAGCAGCGTAGACCCCACGGGACAGATACTTTTTGAGCAGTACTTC.

The rearrangement uses TRBV6-9 and TRBJ2-5; D might be TRBD2 (5 bases). This CDR3 region has 15 residues. The V end lost 0 bases, the J end lost 11 bases, and 19 bases lay between the germline ends. CDR1 is MNHGY, CDR2 SVAAGI, per germline. CDR3 nucleotides: TGTGCCAGCAGTTATTCAGAGGGATACCACCTTCCTCAGTACTTC. It yields the protein CASSYSEGYHLPQYF.

The chain has TRBV28 and TRBJ2-7, with D perhaps matching TRBD1 (6 bases). CDR1 and CDR2 from the germline V gene are MDHEN and SYDVKM. The CDR3 is made up of 13 amino acids. Trimming took 2 bases from V and 3 from J, leaving 8 bases between them. CDR3 nucleotide sequence: TGTGCCAGCAGTTTAGGGGGACACTACGAGCAGTACTTC. Translation: CASSLGGHYEQYF. Supplemented by reference TRBV28 and TRBJ2-7, the full variable domain reads DVKVTQSSRYLVKRTGEKVFLECVQDMDHENMFWYRQDPGLGLRLIYFSYDVKMKEKGDIPEGYSVSREKKERFSLILESASTNQTSMYLCASSLGGHYEQYFGPGTRLTVT.

The chain joins TRBV7-2 to TRBJ2-7; D possibly corresponds to TRBD1 (8 bases). Germline V lookup: CDR1 SGHTA, CDR2 FQGNSA. CDR3 size: 15 residues. V was cut by 6 bases and J by 6 bases, with 21 bases left in between. Here the CDR3 reads CASSDRGGLRGEQYF. DNA for the CDR3: TGTGCCAGCAGTGACAGGGGAGGGCTTCGAGGCGAGCAGTACTTC.

The V call is TRBV4-2, the J call TRBJ2-3; no definite D call. The CDR3 is 14 amino acids. Trimming cost V 2 bases and J 3 bases, with 9 bases left between them. Per the germline V gene, CDR1 is LGHNA and CDR2 is YNFKEQ. CDR3 loop: CASSQISNTDTQYF. The CDR3 DNA follows: TGTGCCAGCAGCCAAATTTCCAATACAGATACGCAGTATTTT.

This chain joins TRBV29-1 and TRBJ2-5; TRBD2 matches 7 bases. The CDR3 totals 12 residues. Trimming cost V 7 bases and J 5 bases; bases outside gene matches: 7. Germline V CDR1 and CDR2: SQVTM, ANQGSEA. The CDR3 here is CSAGGGSETQYF. The CDR3 DNA is TGCAGCGCGGGAGGAGGATCGGAGACCCAGTACTTC.